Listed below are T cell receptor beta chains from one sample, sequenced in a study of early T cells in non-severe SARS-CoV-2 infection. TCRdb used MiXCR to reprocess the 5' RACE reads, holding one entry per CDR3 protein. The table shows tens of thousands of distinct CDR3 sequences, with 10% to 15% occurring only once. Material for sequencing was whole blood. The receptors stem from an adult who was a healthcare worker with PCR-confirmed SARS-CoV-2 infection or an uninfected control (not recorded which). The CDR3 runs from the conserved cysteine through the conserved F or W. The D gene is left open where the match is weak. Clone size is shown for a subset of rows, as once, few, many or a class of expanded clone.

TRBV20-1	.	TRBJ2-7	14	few	CSALGGAPAHEQYF	TGCAGTGCTCTTGGGGGAGCTCCTGCCCACGAGCAGTACTTC
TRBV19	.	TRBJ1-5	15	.	CASSIYPREGQPQHF	TGTGCCAGTAGTATTTATCCCAGGGAAGGGCAGCCCCAGCATTTT
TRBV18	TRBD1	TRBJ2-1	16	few	CASSPRQGSQRNEQFF	TGTGCCAGCTCACCACGACAGGGAAGTCAAAGGAATGAGCAGTTCTTC
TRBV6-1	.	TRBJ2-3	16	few	CASFRGGGVAADTQYF	TGTGCCAGCTTCCGAGGTGGGGGAGTAGCCGCAGATACGCAGTATTTT
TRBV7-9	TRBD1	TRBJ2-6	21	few	CASSPSQRTGATRAGANVLTF	TGTGCCAGCAGCCCCTCCCAACGGACAGGGGCCACTCGGGCTGGGGCCAACGTCCTGACTTTC
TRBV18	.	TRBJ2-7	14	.	CASSFSERAYEQYF	TGTGCCAGCTCCTTTAGTGAGAGGGCCTACGAGCAGTACTTC
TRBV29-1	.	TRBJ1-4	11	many	CSVAGGGQLFF	TGCAGCGTTGCGGGGGGAGGGCAACTGTTTTTT
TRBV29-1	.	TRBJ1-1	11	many	CSVEQDILAFF	TGCAGCGTTGAACAGGACATCCTGGCTTTCTTT
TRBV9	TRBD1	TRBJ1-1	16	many	CASSALDRALRTEAFF	TGTGCCAGCAGCGCTTTGGACAGGGCTTTGAGGACTGAAGCTTTCTTT
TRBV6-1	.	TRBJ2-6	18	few	CASSARTRSSSGANVLTF	TGTGCCAGCAGTGCCCGGACACGTTCCAGCTCTGGGGCCAACGTCCTGACTTTC
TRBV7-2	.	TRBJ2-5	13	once	CASRPEMEETQYF	TGTGCCAGCCGCCCGGAGATGGAAGAGACCCAGTACTTC
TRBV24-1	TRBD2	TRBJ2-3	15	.	CATSSYGRSTDTQYF	TGTGCCACCAGTTCCTACGGGAGGTCCACAGATACGCAGTATTTT
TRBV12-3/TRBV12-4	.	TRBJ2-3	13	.	CASYRDATDTQYF	TGTGCCAGCTATAGGGACGCAACAGATACGCAGTATTTT
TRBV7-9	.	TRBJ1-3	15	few	CASSSTRSSGNTIYF	TGTGCCAGCAGCTCGACGCGGAGCTCTGGAAACACCATATATTTT
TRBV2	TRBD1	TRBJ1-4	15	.	CASSDSPGGNEKLFF	TGTGCCAGCAGTGACTCGCCAGGGGGCAATGAAAAACTGTTTTTT
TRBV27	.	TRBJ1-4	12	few	CASSYRGKKLFF	TGTGCCAGCAGTTATAGGGGAAAGAAACTGTTTTTT
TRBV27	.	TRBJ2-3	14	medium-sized	CASSLYRAGDTQYF	TGTGCCAGCAGTTTATACAGGGCGGGGGATACGCAGTATTTT
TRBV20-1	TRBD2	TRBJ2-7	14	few	CSARGGGRSNEQYF	TGCAGTGCTAGAGGGGGCGGGAGAAGCAACGAGCAGTACTTC
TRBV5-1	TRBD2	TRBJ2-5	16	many	CASSFDSWTRKETQYF	TGCGCCAGCAGCTTCGATTCATGGACTAGAAAAGAGACCCAGTACTTC
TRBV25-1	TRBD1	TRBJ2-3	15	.	CASSEPGQGSDTQYF	TGTGCCAGCAGTGAGCCGGGACAGGGGTCAGATACGCAGTATTTT
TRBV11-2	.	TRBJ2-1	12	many	CASSLTRNEQFF	TGTGCCAGCAGCCTAACCCGCAATGAGCAGTTCTTC
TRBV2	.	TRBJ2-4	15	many	CASSLSVVAKNIQYF	TGTGCCAGCAGTTTATCAGTCGTAGCCAAAAACATTCAGTACTTC
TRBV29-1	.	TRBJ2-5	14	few	CSGRSQGHQETQYF	TGCAGCGGCCGCTCACAGGGTCATCAAGAGACCCAGTACTTC
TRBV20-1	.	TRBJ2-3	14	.	CSARDGGTWNTQYF	TGCAGTGCTAGAGACGGCGGGACATGGAATACGCAGTATTTT
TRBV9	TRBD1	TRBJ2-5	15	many	CASSVEGDRGETQYF	TGTGCCAGCAGCGTAGAAGGGGACAGGGGTGAGACCCAGTACTTC
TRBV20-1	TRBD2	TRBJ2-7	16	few	CSVVPSGRLSSYEQYF	TGCAGTGTCGTCCCTAGCGGGAGGTTAAGCTCCTACGAGCAGTACTTC
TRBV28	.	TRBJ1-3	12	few	CASGWRGNTIYF	TGTGCCAGCGGGTGGAGGGGAAACACCATATATTTT
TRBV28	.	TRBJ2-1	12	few	CASRKGYNEQFF	TGTGCCAGCCGGAAGGGGTACAATGAGCAGTTCTTC
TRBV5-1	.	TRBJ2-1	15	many	CASSLEGSSYNEQFF	TGCGCCAGCAGCTTGGAGGGGAGCTCCTACAATGAGCAGTTCTTC
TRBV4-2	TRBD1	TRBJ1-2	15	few	CASSQGSGQNYGYTF	TGTGCCAGCAGCCAAGGTTCGGGACAGAACTATGGCTACACCTTC
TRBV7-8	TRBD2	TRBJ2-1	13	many	CASSFLGEGEQFF	TGTGCCAGCAGCTTTTTGGGGGAGGGTGAGCAGTTCTTC
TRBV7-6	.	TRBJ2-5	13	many	CASSLARPAAQYF	TGTGCCAGCAGTTTAGCACGACCCGCGGCCCAGTACTTC
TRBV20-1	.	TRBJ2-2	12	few	CSAPDFGGELFF	TGCAGTGCTCCGGACTTCGGGGGGGAGCTGTTTTTT
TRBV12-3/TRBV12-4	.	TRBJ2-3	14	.	CASSFGVLGNTQYF	TGTGCCAGCAGTTTCGGGGTTTTGGGGAATACGCAGTATTTT
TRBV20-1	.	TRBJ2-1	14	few	CSARTTSSYNEQFF	TGCAGTGCCCGGACAACGAGCTCCTACAATGAGCAGTTCTTC
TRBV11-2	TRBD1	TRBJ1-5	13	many	CASSTTGTGPPHF	TGTGCCAGCAGCACAACCGGGACAGGGCCTCCGCATTTT
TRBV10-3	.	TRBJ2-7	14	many	CAISESGRVDEQYF	TGTGCCATCAGTGAGTCGGGCAGGGTTGACGAGCAGTACTTC
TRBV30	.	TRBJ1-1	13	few	CAWRRATNTEAFF	TGTGCCTGGAGGAGGGCCACGAACACTGAAGCTTTCTTT
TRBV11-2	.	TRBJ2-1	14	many	CASSPSGLLNEQFF	TGTGCCAGCAGCCCGTCGGGCTTGTTGAATGAGCAGTTCTTC
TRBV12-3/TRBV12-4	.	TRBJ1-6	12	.	CASSRTNSPLHF	TGTGCCAGCAGTCGAACTAATTCACCCCTCCACTTT
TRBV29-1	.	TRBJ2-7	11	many	CSVGARSEQYF	TGCAGCGTTGGGGCTAGAAGCGAGCAGTACTTC
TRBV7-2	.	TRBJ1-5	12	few	CASSPRDQPQHF	TGTGCCAGCAGCCCCCGGGATCAGCCCCAGCATTTT
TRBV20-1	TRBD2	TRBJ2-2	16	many	CSAKTRLAVNTGELFF	TGCAGTGCTAAAACTCGGCTAGCGGTGAACACCGGGGAGCTGTTTTTT
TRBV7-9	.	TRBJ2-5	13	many	CASSSSGQETQYF	TGTGCCAGCAGCTCCAGTGGGCAAGAGACCCAGTACTTC
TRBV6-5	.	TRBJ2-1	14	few	CASSYSKGLGEQFF	TGTGCCAGCAGTTACTCGAAGGGCTTGGGTGAGCAGTTCTTC
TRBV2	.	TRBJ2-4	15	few	CASSGTRLAKNIQYF	TGTGCCAGCAGTGGGACAAGACTAGCCAAAAACATTCAGTACTTC